The 3 T cell receptor beta chains below come from one sample, sequenced in a study of T cells in tuberculosis. The assay was immunoSEQ multiplex PCR, and TCRdb's table has in-frame clones only and misses some. The sample includes some 31,000 clones, more than 80% of them seen just once. Sequenced: PBMCs. The receptors shown here come from a donor aged 10-30 years with latent tuberculosis or without tuberculosis infection.

The chain joins TRBV9 to TRBJ1-2; maybe TRBD1 (6 bases). In germline, CDR1 is SGDLS, CDR2 YYNGEE. Trimming took off 2 bases at V and 2 bases at J, with 16 bases between the two ends. There are 16 residues in the CDR3. The CDR3 reads CASSVRQALSNYGYTF. The DNA for the CDR3 is TGTGCCAGCAGCGTTAGACAGGCCCTCAGCAACTATGGCTACACCTTC.

The chain couples TRBV13 to TRBJ2-5; 8 bases map to TRBD2. The ends lost 2 bases at V and 7 bases at J; junction bases unmatched: 6. The germline gives CDR1 PRHDT, CDR2 FYEKMQ (reference sequence). The CDR3 spans 14 residues. The CDR3 bases are TGTGCCAGCAGCTTACTAAGCGGGGGCGGGACCCAGTACTTC. Protein product: CASSLLSGGGTQYF.

This chain connects TRBV25-1 to TRBJ2-1, with 8 nucleotides matching TRBD1. Germline V gene data show CDR1 as MGHDK and CDR2 as SYGVNS. The CDR3 runs to 17 residues. Unmatched junction bases numbered 14, after V lost 0 bases and J lost 10 bases. The CDR3 loop reads CASSEYLGTGPAVEQFF. The DNA for the CDR3 is TGTGCCAGCAGTGAATATTTGGGGACAGGTCCCGCCGTGGAGCAGTTCTTC.